This TCR beta chain was captured in a study of OX40 agonist ivuxolimab in advanced cancers. Study background: While on treatment, patients had intravenous ivuxolimab at 0.01 to 10 mg/kg every 2 weeks. Study-wide results and limits: Both CD4+ and CD8+ T cell populations in blood had undergone clonal expansion by week 6 at 0.1 to 3.0 mg/kg.

Germline loops: CDR1 SGHRS, CDR2 YFSETQ. The length of the CDR3 is 14 residues. V lost 0 bases and J lost 9, with 15 bases in between. With respect to this clone: Its target is unknown.

Data came from immunoSEQ multiplex PCR; TCRdb stores just in-frame clones and leaves some out. The sample includes about 100,000 clones, 70% to 90% of them seen just once. This TCR came from an adult with an advanced solid tumor such as melanoma, head and neck, liver or kidney cancer. The input for sequencing was CD4+ or CD8+ T cells sorted from blood, taken in a trial of the OX40 agonist ivuxolimab. This sequence joins TRBV5-1 and TRBJ2-5; D unclear. CDR3 region: CASSLAGRSAAQYF. For the CDR3, the DNA is TGCGCCAGCAGCTTGGCTGGACGGAGCGCGGCCCAGTACTTC.